The 24 T cell receptor beta chains presented below share a single source sample, sequenced in a study of cytotoxic CD8 clonotypes in ibrutinib-treated CLL. Sequenced by immunoSEQ multiplex PCR; TCRdb stores in-frame clones only, minus some. The table shows just over 200,000 clones, with 70% occurring only once. Sample: PBMCs, taken after 12 months of ibrutinib treatment. Every receptor here comes from a human donor with chronic lymphocytic leukemia.

This sequence joins TRBV27 and TRBJ2-7, with a possible D match to TRBD2 (5 bases). Trimming took 4 bases from V and 3 from J, leaving 10 bases between them. Germline V CDR1 and CDR2: MNHEY, SMNVEV (reference sequence). CDR3 length: 13 amino acids. Written as DNA, the CDR3 is TGTGCCAGCAGTTCGGGGAATCACTACGAGCAGTACTTC. Translating gives CASSSGNHYEQYF.

This clone has just one count. The J gene is TRBJ1-2, the V gene TRBV30; TRBD1 agrees at 9 bases. Germline assignment: CDR1 GTSNPN and CDR2 SVGIG (reference sequence). The trim removed 8 bases at V and 8 bases at J, leaving 9 bases unmatched. The CDR3 length is 12 residues. The CDR3 loop is CAGRRDRVGYTF. CDR3 nucleotide sequence: TGTGCCGGCCGCCGGGACAGGGTAGGCTACACCTTC.

This sequence joins TRBV20-1 and TRBJ2-7; D ambiguous. In germline, CDR1 is DFQATT, CDR2 SNEGSKA (reference sequence). The CDR3 is 10 residues long. Between the trimmed V and J ends, which lost 0 bases and 3 bases, there was a span of 0 bases. The CDR3 coding sequence is TGCAGTGCTAGAGACTACGAGCAGTACTTC. Translated, it gives CSARDYEQYF.

This chain uses TRBV4-1 with TRBJ1-2; tentatively, D is TRBD1 (6 bases). Germline V gene data show CDR1 as MGHRA and CDR2 as YSYEKL. V was trimmed by 6 bases and J by 3 bases, leaving 11 bases between them. The CDR3 is 13 residues long. CDR3 sequence: CASRLNRDYGYTF. CDR3 coding DNA: TGCGCCAGCAGACTAAACAGGGACTATGGCTACACCTTC.

The CDR3 spells CASSLPGLMTNSNEQFF. CDR3 in DNA: TGCGCCAGCAGCTTGCCGGGACTTATGACAAATTCAAATGAGCAGTTCTTC. This chain joins TRBV5-1 and TRBJ2-1, with D possibly TRBD2 on 6 matching bases. V was shortened by 1 base and J by 7 bases, with 21 bases between the two germline ends. CDR3 length: 17 amino acids. CDR1 and CDR2 (germline): SGHRS, YFSETQ.

The chain is built from TRBV19 and TRBJ2-1; D may be TRBD1 (5 bases). V lost 6 bases and J lost 5, with 20 bases in between. The CDR3 consists of 16 residues. The germline CDR1 and CDR2 sequences are LNHDA and SQIVND (reference sequence). As DNA, the CDR3 is TGTGCCAGTAGAAAAGTGGACAAGGGGTCTCACAATGAGCAGTTCTTC. Its protein is CASRKVDKGSHNEQFF.

The sample holds one count of this clone. This rearrangement joins TRBV9 to TRBJ2-1, with D perhaps matching TRBD1 (6 bases). The CDR3 has 15 amino acids. V lost 6 bases, J lost 5 bases, and 18 bases lay in between. CDR1 is SGDLS, CDR2 YYNGEE, per germline. CDR3: CASTSGAAVHNEQFF. In nucleotides, the CDR3 is TGTGCCAGCACGTCAGGGGCCGCGGTCCACAATGAGCAGTTCTTC.

V and J are TRBV18 and TRBJ1-1; the D is unclear. The germline CDR1 and CDR2 sequences are KGHSH and LQKENI. The CDR3 sequence is 13 residues long. Trimming removed 6 bases from V and 7 bases from J, with 15 bases in between. CDR3 in amino acids: CASSHQLSGEAFF. CDR3 sequence (DNA): TGTGCCAGCTCGCACCAATTAAGTGGTGAAGCTTTCTTT.

The rearrangement joins TRBV30 to TRBJ1-1, with D hard to call. The CDR3 extends over 13 amino acids. V gave up 6 bases and J gave up 1 base, with 12 bases separating them. CDR1 GTSNPN and CDR2 SVGIG come from the germline V gene (reference sequence). The CDR3 here is CACRRTANTEAFF. CDR3 DNA: TGTGCCTGCCGGAGAACGGCGAACACTGAAGCTTTCTTT.

The chain is built from TRBV18 and TRBJ2-5, with D tentatively TRBD2 (5 bases). This CDR3 has 13 amino acids. Looked up from germline, CDR1 is KGHSH and CDR2 is LQKENI. Between the trimmed V and J ends, which lost 1 base and 4 bases, there was a span of 7 bases. CDR3 sequence reads: CASSPLGGETQYF. The CDR3 DNA sequence: TGTGCCAGCTCACCACTCGGAGGAGAGACCCAGTACTTC.

The chain is built from TRBV28 and TRBJ1-2; D perhaps matches TRBD1 (5 bases). This CDR3 has 13 amino acids. Per the germline V gene, CDR1 is MDHEN and CDR2 is SYDVKM. Between the trimmed V and J ends, which lost 2 bases and 4 bases, there was a span of 8 bases. CDR3 protein: CASSLIRVYGYTF. CDR3 nucleotides: TGTGCCAGCAGTTTAATCAGGGTCTATGGCTACACCTTC.

V and J are TRBV11-2 and TRBJ2-2, with D hard to call. Trimming pared 2 bases from V and 0 bases from J, leaving 7 bases between. Germline CDR1 is SGHAT and CDR2 is FQNNGV. The CDR3 contains 15 residues. CDR3 DNA: TGTGCCAGCAGCTTACGGGCCCCGAACACCGGGGAGCTGTTTTTT. Protein sequence: CASSLRAPNTGELFF.

The count of this clone is one. The CDR3 nucleotides are TGTGCCAGCAGCGTAGTGGCTAGCGGGGCCAATGAGCAGTTCTTC. Translating it yields CASSVVASGANEQFF. This chain connects TRBV9 to TRBJ2-1, with 9 bases matching TRBD2. CDR3 length equals 15 residues. Germline V lookup: CDR1 SGDLS, CDR2 YYNGEE. V gave up 0 bases and J gave up 6 bases; unmatched junction bases: 4.

This clone was detected only a few times. The chain links TRBV13 to TRBJ1-4; TRBD1 might be the D (6 bases). CDR1 PRHDT and CDR2 FYEKMQ come from the germline V gene (reference sequence). The CDR3 extends over 12 amino acids. V gave up 8 bases and J gave up 8 bases, with 12 bases separating them. CDR3 protein: CASRSGEEKLFF. In DNA, the CDR3 is TGTGCCAGCCGGTCAGGGGAGGAAAAACTGTTTTTT.

This chain joins TRBV9 and TRBJ2-1; tentatively, D is TRBD2 (6 bases). Trimming left V 0 bases short and J 3 bases short, with 10 bases between. The CDR3 covers 15 residues. Germline V gene data show CDR1 as SGDLS and CDR2 as YYNGEE. The CDR3 here is CASSVEAGNYNEQFF. The CDR3 nucleotides read TGTGCCAGCAGCGTAGAGGCGGGGAACTACAATGAGCAGTTCTTC.

The rearrangement joins TRBV30 to TRBJ2-5; D ambiguous. The V gene lost 0 bases and the J gene lost 7 bases, with 12 bases spanning the gap. CDR1 GTSNPN and CDR2 SVGIG come from the germline V gene (reference sequence). The CDR3 spans 13 residues. This chain's CDR3 is CAWSVARLGTQYF. The CDR3 nucleotides are TGTGCCTGGAGTGTAGCCCGGTTGGGGACCCAGTACTTC.

This chain joins TRBV30 and TRBJ1-5; no firm D call. The CDR3 totals 14 residues. CDR1 GTSNPN and CDR2 SVGIG come from the germline V gene (reference sequence). V lost 0 bases and J lost 4, with 10 bases in between. CDR3 DNA: TGTGCCTGGAGTGTAGGGCCAGGAAATCAGCCCCAGCATTTT. Translation gives CAWSVGPGNQPQHF.

This chain joins TRBV18 and TRBJ2-7; 7 nucleotides match TRBD1. V lost 3 bases to trimming and J lost 0 bases; unmatched junction nucleotides: 2. The CDR3 is made up of 14 amino acids. Germline CDR1 and CDR2: KGHSH and LQKENI. CDR3 loop: CASSPGTDSYEQYF. The DNA of the CDR3 is TGTGCCAGCTCACCGGGGACAGACTCCTACGAGCAGTACTTC.

Only one count was recorded for this clone. The chain uses TRBV7-2 and TRBJ2-7, with 8 nucleotides matching TRBD1. The CDR3 sequence is 16 residues long. In germline, CDR1 is SGHTA, CDR2 FQGNSA. V lost 1 base, J lost 3 bases, and 8 bases stayed unmatched. CDR3 in amino acids: CASSLGLGQGYYEQYF. Here the CDR3 DNA reads TGTGCCAGCAGCTTAGGATTAGGACAGGGATACTACGAGCAGTACTTC.

The chain has TRBV6-5 and TRBJ2-7, with 8 bases fitting TRBD2. The V and J ends lost 6 bases and 5 bases, in that order; junction bases with no gene match: 6. Germline CDR1 is MNHEY and CDR2 is SVGAGI. CDR3 length: 13 residues. CDR3 nucleotide sequence: TGTGCCAGCAGAGGGACTAGGGTCCACGAGCAGTACTTC. This gives the protein CASRGTRVHEQYF.

The chain carries TRBV7-2 and TRBJ1-3, with D possibly TRBD1 on 6 matching bases. Germline assignment: CDR1 SGHTA and CDR2 FQGNSA. The length of the CDR3 is 14 residues. Trimming stripped 5 bases from V and 1 base from J, with 9 bases between. CDR3 sequence (DNA): TGTGCCAGCAGCCGGAGGGGGTCTGGAAACACCATATATTTT. It yields the protein CASSRRGSGNTIYF.

This clone was seen only a few times. The V and J genes are TRBV7-8 and TRBJ2-3; D call uncertain. The CDR3 is 14 residues long. Germline V gene lookup returns CDR1 SGHVS and CDR2 FQNEAQ. The V and J ends lost 7 bases and 2 bases respectively, with 13 bases between them. The CDR3 here is CASILDLHTDTQYF. In DNA, the CDR3 is TGTGCCAGCATCTTGGATCTACACACAGATACGCAGTATTTT. Full variable domain (remainder filled in from reference TRBV7-8 and TRBJ2-3): GAGVSQSPRYKVAKRGQDVALRCDPISGHVSLFWYQQALGQGPEFLTYFQNEAQLDKSGLPSDRFFAERPEGSVSTLKIQRTQQEDSAVYLCASILDLHTDTQYFGPGTRLTVL.

The genes are TRBV7-3 and TRBJ2-3, with D maybe TRBD1 (6 bases). Germline V gives CDR1 SGHTA, CDR2 FQGTGA. V was trimmed by 3 bases and J by 2 bases, leaving 12 bases between them. The CDR3 is 15 residues long. In DNA, the CDR3 is TGTGCCAGCAGCTTGGGGGCCAGCGCCACAGATACGCAGTATTTT. Translated: CASSLGASATDTQYF.

This clone has a handful of counts. The chain employs TRBV2 and TRBJ2-7, with D unresolved. This CDR3 comprises 11 residues. V shed 8 bases and J shed 3 bases, with 8 bases lying between them. Germline V gene lookup returns CDR1 SNHLY and CDR2 FYNNEI. CDR3 amino acids: CASLIGYEQYF. CDR3 nucleotide sequence: TGTGCCAGCCTCATTGGCTACGAGCAGTACTTC.